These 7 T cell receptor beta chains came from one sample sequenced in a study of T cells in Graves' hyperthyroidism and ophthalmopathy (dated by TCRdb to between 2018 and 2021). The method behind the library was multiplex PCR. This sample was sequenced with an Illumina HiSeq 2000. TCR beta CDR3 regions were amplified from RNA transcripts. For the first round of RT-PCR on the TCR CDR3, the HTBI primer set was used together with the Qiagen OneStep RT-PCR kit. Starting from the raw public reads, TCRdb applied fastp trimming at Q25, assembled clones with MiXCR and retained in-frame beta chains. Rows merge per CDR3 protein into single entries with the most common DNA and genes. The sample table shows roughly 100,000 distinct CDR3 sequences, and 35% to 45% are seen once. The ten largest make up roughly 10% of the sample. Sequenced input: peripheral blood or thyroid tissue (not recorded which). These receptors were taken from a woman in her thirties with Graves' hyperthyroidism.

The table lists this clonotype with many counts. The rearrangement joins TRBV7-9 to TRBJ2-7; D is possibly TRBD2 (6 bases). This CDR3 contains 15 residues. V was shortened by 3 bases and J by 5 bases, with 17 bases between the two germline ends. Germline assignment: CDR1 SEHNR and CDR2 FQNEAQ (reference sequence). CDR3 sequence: CASSFDPGLPNEQYF. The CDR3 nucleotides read TGTGCCAGCAGCTTCGATCCGGGACTCCCTAACGAGCAGTACTTC.

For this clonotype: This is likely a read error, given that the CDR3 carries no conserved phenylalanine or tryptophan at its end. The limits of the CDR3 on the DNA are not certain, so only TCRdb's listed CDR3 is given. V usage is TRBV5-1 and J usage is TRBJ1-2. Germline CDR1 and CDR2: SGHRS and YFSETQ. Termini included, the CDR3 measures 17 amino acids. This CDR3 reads CASSLVDIQGANYGYTA.

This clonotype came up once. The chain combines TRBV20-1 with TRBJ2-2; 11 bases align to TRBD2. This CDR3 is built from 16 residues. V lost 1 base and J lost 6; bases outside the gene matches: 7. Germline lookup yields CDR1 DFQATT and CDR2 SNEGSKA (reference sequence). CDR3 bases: TGCAGTGCTAGAGCCGATACTAGCGGGAGCGCCGGGGAGCTGTTTTTT. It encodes CSARADTSGSAGELFF.

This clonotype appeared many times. The CDR3 here is CASSSKPGTGQPQHF. Here the CDR3 DNA reads TGTGCCAGCAGTTCTAAACCCGGGACGGGTCAGCCCCAGCATTTT. This chain links TRBV28 with TRBJ1-5; D is perhaps TRBD1 (5 bases). The CDR3 consists of 15 residues. Trimming shortened V by 4 bases and J by 6 bases, and 16 bases separated the two germline ends. Germline V gene lookup returns CDR1 MDHEN and CDR2 SYDVKM.

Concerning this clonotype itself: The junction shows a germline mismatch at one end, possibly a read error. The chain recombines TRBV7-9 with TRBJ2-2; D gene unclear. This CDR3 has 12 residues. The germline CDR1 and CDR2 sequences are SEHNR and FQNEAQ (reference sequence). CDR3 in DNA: TGTGCCAGCGGCTTGTCGACAGGGGAGCTGTTTTTT. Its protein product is CASGLSTGELFF.

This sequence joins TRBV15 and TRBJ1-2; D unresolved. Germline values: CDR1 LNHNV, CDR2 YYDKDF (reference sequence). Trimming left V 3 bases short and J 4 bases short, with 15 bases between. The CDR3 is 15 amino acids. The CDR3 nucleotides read TGTGCCACCAGCAGCCAAGCCTTGACGGGCTATGGCTACACCTTC. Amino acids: CATSSQALTGYGYTF.

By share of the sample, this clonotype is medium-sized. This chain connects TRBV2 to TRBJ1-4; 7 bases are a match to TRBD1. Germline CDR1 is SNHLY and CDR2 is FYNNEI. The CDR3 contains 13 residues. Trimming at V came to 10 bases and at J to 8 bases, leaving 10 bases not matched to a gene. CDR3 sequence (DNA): TGTGCCACCGCCGGGACAGTCGACGAAAAACTGTTTTTT. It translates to CATAGTVDEKLFF.